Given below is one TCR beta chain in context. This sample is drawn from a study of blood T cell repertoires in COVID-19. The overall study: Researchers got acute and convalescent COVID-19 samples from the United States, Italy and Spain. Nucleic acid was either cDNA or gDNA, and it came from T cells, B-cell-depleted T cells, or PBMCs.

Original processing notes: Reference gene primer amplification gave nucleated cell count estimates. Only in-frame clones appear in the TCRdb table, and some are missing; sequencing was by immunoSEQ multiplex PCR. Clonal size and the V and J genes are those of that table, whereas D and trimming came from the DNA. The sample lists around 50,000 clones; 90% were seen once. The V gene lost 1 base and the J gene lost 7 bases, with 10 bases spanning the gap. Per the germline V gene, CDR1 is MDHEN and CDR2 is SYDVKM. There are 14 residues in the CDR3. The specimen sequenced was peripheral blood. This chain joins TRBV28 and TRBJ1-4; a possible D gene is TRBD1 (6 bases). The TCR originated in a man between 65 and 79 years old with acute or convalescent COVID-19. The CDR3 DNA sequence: TGTGCCAGCAGTTTATTGGGGGCGGGTGAAAAACTGTTTTTT. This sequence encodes CASSLLGAGEKLFF.